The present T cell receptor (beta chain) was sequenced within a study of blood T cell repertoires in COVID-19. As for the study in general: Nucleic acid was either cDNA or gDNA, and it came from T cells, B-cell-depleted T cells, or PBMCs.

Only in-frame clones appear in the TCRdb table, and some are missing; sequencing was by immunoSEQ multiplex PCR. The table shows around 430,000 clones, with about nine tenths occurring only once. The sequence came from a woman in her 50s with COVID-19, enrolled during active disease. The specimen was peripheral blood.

The CDR3 reads CAWSSGSASNQPQHF. The CDR3 region has the DNA TGTGCCTGGAGTTCAGGGTCCGCCTCAAATCAGCCCCAGCATTTT. The J gene is TRBJ1-5, the V gene TRBV30; D perhaps matches TRBD1 (5 bases). The germline V gene has CDR1 GTSNPN and CDR2 SVGIG (reference sequence). V was shortened by 2 bases and J by 4 bases, with 15 bases between the two germline ends. The CDR3 totals 15 residues.